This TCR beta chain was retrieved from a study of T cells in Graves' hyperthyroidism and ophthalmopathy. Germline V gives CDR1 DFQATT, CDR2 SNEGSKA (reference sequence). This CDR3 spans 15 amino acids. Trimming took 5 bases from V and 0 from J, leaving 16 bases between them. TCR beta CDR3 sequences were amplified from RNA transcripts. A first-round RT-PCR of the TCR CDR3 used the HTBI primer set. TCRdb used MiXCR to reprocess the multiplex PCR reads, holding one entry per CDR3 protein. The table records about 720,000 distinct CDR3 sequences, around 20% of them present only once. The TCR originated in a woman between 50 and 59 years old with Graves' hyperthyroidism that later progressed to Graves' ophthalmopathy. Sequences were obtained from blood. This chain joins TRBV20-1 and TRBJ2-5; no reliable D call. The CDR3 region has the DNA TGCAGTGCTCGCTCGATGATATCGTACCAAGAGACCCAGTACTTC. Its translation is CSARSMISYQETQYF.